Only a few counts were recorded for the clone carrying this T cell receptor (beta chain). Its antigen remains unknown. TCRdb itself ran the reads through MiXCR, one entry per CDR3 protein. The repertoire holds around 540,000 distinct CDR3 sequences, with roughly a third as singletons. This sample is drawn from a study of T cell repertoires in cytomegalovirus infection. Overall study: An indication of both CMV infection and matching HLA type came from public TCR beta signatures.

J gave up 2 bases and V 0 bases, and 2 bases lay outside the gene matches. The length of the CDR3 is 15 residues. Per the germline V gene, CDR1 is LGHNA and CDR2 is YSLEER. Notes on the study in general: Adding up the frequency of public TCR beta families identified people who carried CMV plus the relevant HLA.

This sequence was found in a human donor in good health (CMV status not recorded). Some clones in this sample may be carry-over from other donors' samples. This chain connects TRBV4-3 to TRBJ2-3, with 7 bases matching TRBD1. The sequences come from cultured PBMCs, collected from culture after CMV antigen stimulation. CDR3 sequence: CASSQEQGLTDTQYF. The CDR3 nucleotides read TGCGCCAGCAGCCAAGAACAGGGGCTCACAGATACGCAGTATTTT.